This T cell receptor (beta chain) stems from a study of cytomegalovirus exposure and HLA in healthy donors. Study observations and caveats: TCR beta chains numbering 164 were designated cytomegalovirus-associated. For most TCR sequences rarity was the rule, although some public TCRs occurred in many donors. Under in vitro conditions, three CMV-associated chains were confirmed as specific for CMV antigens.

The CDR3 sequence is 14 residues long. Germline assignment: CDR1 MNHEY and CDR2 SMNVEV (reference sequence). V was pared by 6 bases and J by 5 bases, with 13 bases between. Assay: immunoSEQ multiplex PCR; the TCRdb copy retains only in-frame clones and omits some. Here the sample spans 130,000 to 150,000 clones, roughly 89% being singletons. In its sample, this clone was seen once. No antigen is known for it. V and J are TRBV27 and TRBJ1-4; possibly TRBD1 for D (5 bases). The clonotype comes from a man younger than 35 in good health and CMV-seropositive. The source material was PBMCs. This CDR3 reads CASRPTGSNEKLFF. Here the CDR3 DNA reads TGTGCCAGCAGACCTACAGGATCCAATGAAAAACTGTTTTTT.